This T cell receptor (beta chain) was obtained from a study of memory CD8 T cells in hepatitis C reinfection. Clones were sequenced by immunoSEQ multiplex PCR, and TCRdb holds only the in-frame ones, with some missing. The table has some 40,000 clones, around nine tenths seen once. Germline V gene sequence: CDR1 SGHVS, CDR2 FNYEAQ. The CDR3 has 17 residues. The trim removed 4 bases at V and 4 bases at J, leaving 12 bases unmatched. Regarding time point: peak reinfection, 3 to 8 weeks after reinfection detection. TCR sequencing was done directly ex vivo on sorted cells, without expansion in vitro. V is TRBV7-6 and J is TRBJ2-2, with 7 bases lining up with TRBD2. The clonotype originates from a man between 18 and 29 years old with hepatitis C virus infection. The specimen sequenced was naive CD8+ T cells sorted from blood. CDR3: CASSYLAGRASTGELFF. In nucleotides, the CDR3 is TGTGCCAGCAGCTATCTTGCGGGGAGGGCTTCCACCGGGGAGCTGTTTTTT.